The 13 T cell receptor beta chains below come from one sample, sequenced in a study of patients and donors after allogeneic stem cell transplantation. TCRdb redid the calling of the RT-PCR reads with MiXCR, one entry per CDR3 protein. In the table there are 1,500 to 2,000 distinct CDR3 sequences, 6.5% to 9% of which are singletons. Sequenced input: blood, either unsorted or a sorted T cell fraction (not recorded which). The receptors were sampled from a human donor who was either an allogeneic HSCT recipient or a stem cell or donor lymphocyte infusion donor (not recorded which). It is not recorded whose cells these are; they may come from a transplant donor.

V and J are TRBV5-6 and TRBJ1-2; 9 nucleotides match TRBD1. J gave up 9 bases and V 4 bases, and 13 bases lay outside the gene matches. Per germline, CDR1 SGHDT and CDR2 YYEEEE. The CDR3 runs to 15 residues. CDR3 sequence reads: CASSRDPGQGGSYTF. CDR3 bases: TGTGCCAGCAGCCGAGATCCGGGACAGGGAGGAAGCTACACCTTC.

This clonotype was counted only a few times. V usage is TRBV20-1 and J usage is TRBJ2-3, with D unresolved. There are 10 residues in the CDR3. CDR1 is DFQATT, CDR2 SNEGSKA, per germline (reference sequence). The V and J ends lost 5 bases and 5 bases respectively, with 5 bases between them. CDR3: CSAGGDTQYF. The CDR3, as DNA: TGCAGTGCTGGTGGAGATACGCAGTATTTT.

By share, this clonotype counts as medium-sized. The chain has TRBV12-3 or TRBV12-4 and TRBJ2-2; D is unclear. The CDR3 spans 12 residues. The germline V and J ends were trimmed by 3 bases and 4 bases, with 3 bases remaining between them. CDR3 nucleotide sequence: TGTGCCAGCAGTTTGGGCACCGGGGAGCTGTTTTTT. This sequence encodes CASSLGTGELFF.

This clonotype is judged medium-sized. The J gene is TRBJ1-2, the V gene TRBV5-6; D is uncertain. The CDR3 has 15 amino acids. Germline CDR1 reads SGHDT; CDR2 reads YYEEEE. V was trimmed by 0 bases and J by 0 bases, leaving 9 bases between them. CDR3 DNA sequence: TGTGCCAGCAGCTTGGGAGGGAGCCCTAACTATGGCTACACCTTC. This encodes CASSLGGSPNYGYTF.

This clonotype is termed medium-sized. V is TRBV15 and J is TRBJ1-5; tentative D call: TRBD1 (5 bases). The CDR3 has 15 amino acids. Germline loops: CDR1 LNHNV, CDR2 YYDKDF (reference sequence). V dropped 0 bases and J dropped 1 base, with 7 bases sitting between them. CDR3 nucleotides: TGTGCCACCAGCAGAGATGGGGACAGCAATCAGCCCCAGCATTTT. Translating it yields CATSRDGDSNQPQHF.

This clonotype is categorized as large (0.1 to 1%). This sequence joins TRBV29-1 and TRBJ2-4; unclear D gene. This CDR3 region has 11 residues. CDR1 and CDR2 (germline): SQVTM, ANQGSEA. With 3 bases removed from V and 9 bases from J, the gap between germline ends came to 9 bases. The CDR3 DNA is TGCAGCGTTGATGACGGGTTCATTCAGTACTTC. This translates into CSVDDGFIQYF.

In its sample, this clonotype was seen a few times. This chain joins TRBV5-1 and TRBJ2-1, with 9 bases fitting TRBD1. The length of the CDR3 is 15 residues. Germline-derived CDR1 and CDR2 are SGHRS and YFSETQ. Unmatched junction bases numbered 8, after V lost 2 bases and J lost 8 bases. CDR3 protein: CASSFEDRGLDEQFF. For the CDR3, the DNA is TGCGCCAGCAGCTTTGAGGACAGGGGACTCGATGAGCAGTTCTTC.

Relative to its sample, this clonotype is medium-sized (0.01 to 0.1%). The chain couples TRBV7-7 to TRBJ2-1; D unclear. The germline V gene encodes CDR1 SSHAT and CDR2 FNYEAQ (reference sequence). The CDR3 consists of 12 residues. In nucleotides, the CDR3 is TGTGCAGGACCCCTCTCCTACAATGAGCAGTTCTTC. Protein product: CAGPLSYNEQFF.

This clonotype counts as medium-sized. The chain is built from TRBV11-3 and TRBJ1-1; D gene ambiguous. V dropped 5 bases and J dropped 6 bases, with 7 bases sitting between them. Germline CDR1 is SGHNT and CDR2 is YENEEA. The CDR3 has 11 amino acids. This CDR3 is CASSPGAEAFF. The CDR3 bases are TGTGCCAGCAGCCCCGGGGCTGAAGCTTTCTTT. Using reference TRBV11-3 and TRBJ1-1 for the parts outside the CDR3, the full variable domain is EAGVVQSPRYKIIEKKQPVAFWCNPISGHNTLYWYLQNLGQGPELLIRYENEEAVDDSQLPKDRFSAERLKGVDSTLKIQPAELGDSAVYLCASSPGAEAFFGQGTRLTVV.

The rearrangement joins TRBV5-5 to TRBJ2-3; D is undetermined. The CDR3 is 15 amino acids. Germline V CDR1 and CDR2: SGHKS, YYEKEE (reference sequence). V lost 4 bases and J lost 5, with 17 bases in between. CDR3: CASSETDRGEDTQYF. Written as DNA, the CDR3 is TGTGCCAGCAGCGAGACGGACCGTGGTGAAGATACGCAGTATTTT.

This clonotype was seen a handful of times. The chain is built from TRBV15 and TRBJ2-7, with 7 bases that match TRBD2. CDR3 length: 12 residues. With V trimmed by 6 bases and J by 7 bases, 6 bases remained unmatched. In germline, CDR1 is LNHNV, CDR2 YYDKDF (reference sequence). The chain's CDR3 is CATSPGRAEQYF. The CDR3 bases are TGTGCCACCAGTCCGGGGAGGGCGGAGCAGTACTTC.

Relative to its sample, this clonotype is medium-sized (0.01 to 0.1%). V is TRBV9 and J is TRBJ2-3; D might be TRBD1 (5 bases). Per the germline V gene, CDR1 is SGDLS and CDR2 is YYNGEE. Trimming stripped 4 bases from V and 4 bases from J, with 13 bases between. The CDR3 is 14 amino acids. The CDR3: CASSLVGLSDTQYF. The CDR3 DNA follows: TGTGCCAGCAGCCTTGTGGGGCTTTCAGATACGCAGTATTTT.

This clonotype has only a few counts. The V and J genes are TRBV7-2 and TRBJ2-3; D tentatively reads TRBD1 or TRBD2 (5 bases each). The CDR3 has 15 amino acids. In germline, CDR1 is SGHTA, CDR2 FQGNSA. V gave up 5 bases and J gave up 2 bases, with 14 bases separating them. The CDR3 reads CASSPRGRVTDTQYF. The CDR3 DNA sequence: TGTGCCAGCAGCCCGAGGGGCAGAGTCACAGATACGCAGTATTTT.